The rows below give T cell receptor beta chains drawn from one sample of a study of blood T cells in healthy people across ages. A single record per CDR3 protein comes from TCRdb applying MiXCR to the 5' RACE reads. Among roughly 1.5 million distinct CDR3 sequences listed, less than 45% were seen once. Sequenced sample: blood. These receptors were collected from a young woman in good health. Each CDR3 is given with its conserved first and last residue. A D gene is named only where the DNA matches it firmly. The listing skips clone size in some rows; elsewhere it reads once, few, many or a size class.

>TRBV27|TRBD1|TRBJ2-3|few
CASGPGQGWTDTQYF
TGTGCCAGCGGGCCTGGACAGGGCTGGACAGATACGCAGTATTTT
>TRBV21-1|NA|TRBJ2-3|NA
CASSKVFASGGNTDTQYF
TGTGCCAGCAGCAAAGTCTTCGCTAGCGGGGGGAACACAGATACGCAGTATTTT
>TRBV7-9|NA|TRBJ1-1|NA
CASSVSRVRDTEAFF
TGTGCCAGCAGCGTCTCCAGGGTTCGTGACACTGAAGCTTTCTTT
>TRBV18|NA|TRBJ2-5|few
CASSTSAGAPQETQYF
TGTGCCAGCTCAACGAGTGCGGGGGCCCCTCAAGAGACCCAGTACTTC
>TRBV19|TRBD2|TRBJ2-7|NA
CASNLAGDIYEQYF
TGTGCCAGCAACCTAGCGGGAGATATTTACGAGCAGTACTTC
>TRBV6-5|NA|TRBJ1-2|NA
CASSYPGESYTF
TGTGCCAGCAGTTACCCCGGGGAAAGCTACACCTTC
>TRBV6-1|TRBD2|TRBJ2-1|NA
CASSELAGGHNEQFF
TGTGCCAGCAGTGAACTAGCGGGGGGGCACAATGAGCAGTTCTTC
>TRBV7-2|NA|TRBJ1-1|once
CASSPLQGMMAFF
TGTGCCAGCAGCCCGCTACAAGGGATGATGGCTTTCTTT
>TRBV4-3|NA|TRBJ2-1|NA
CASSQDRVGANEQFF
TGCGCCAGCAGCCAAGATAGAGTCGGGGCCAATGAGCAGTTCTTC
>TRBV3-1|NA|TRBJ1-1|NA
CASSQGAGLRTEAFF
TGTGCCAGCAGCCAAGGGGCAGGGTTAAGGACTGAAGCTTTCTTT
>TRBV3-1|NA|TRBJ2-1|NA
CASSQGQAEAYNEQFF
TGTGCCAGCAGCCAAGGTCAGGCCGAGGCCTACAATGAGCAGTTCTTC
>TRBV10-3|NA|TRBJ2-7|NA
CAISESTAYEQYF
TGTGCCATCAGTGAGTCGACAGCTTACGAGCAGTACTTC
>TRBV28|TRBD2|TRBJ2-1|once
CASSLRGSPYNEQFF
TGTGCGAGCAGCCTTCGCGGGAGTCCCTACAATGAGCAGTTCTTC
>TRBV24-1|TRBD1|TRBJ1-2|NA
CATSDPKGQGHGYTF
TGTGCCACCAGTGATCCAAAGGGACAGGGACATGGCTACACCTTC
>TRBV9|NA|TRBJ2-1|few
CASSVATGSLRGRYSYNEQFF
TGTGCCAGCAGCGTCGCCACAGGTTCTCTTCGGGGACGATACTCCTACAATGAGCAGTTCTTC
>TRBV28|NA|TRBJ2-3|few
CASSRVGRNWDTQYF
TGTGCCAGCAGTCGGGTAGGCCGGAATTGGGATACGCAGTATTTT
>TRBV12-3/TRBV12-4|TRBD1|TRBJ1-1|NA
CASRRTGPDTEAFF
TGTGCCAGCAGGCGGACAGGGCCGGACACTGAAGCTTTCTTT
>TRBV29-1|NA|TRBJ2-1|NA
CSVEGETRGSYNEQFF
TGCAGCGTTGAGGGAGAGACTCGAGGGTCCTACAATGAGCAGTTCTTC
>TRBV7-2|NA|TRBJ2-5|NA
CASSIGSGEETQYF
TGTGCCAGCAGCATTGGGTCAGGGGAAGAGACCCAGTACTTC
>TRBV20-1|TRBD2|TRBJ2-1|NA
CSANDRGSGTNEQFF
TGCAGTGCGAACGATAGGGGTAGCGGGACCAATGAGCAGTTCTTC
>TRBV7-9|NA|TRBJ1-2|NA
CASSAFGTGGGGCTF
TGTGCCAGCAGTGCATTTGGCACGGGGGGTGGTGGCTGCACCTTC
>TRBV7-2|TRBD2|TRBJ2-3|NA
CASSLDPSGGVDTQYF
TGTGCCAGCAGCTTAGACCCTAGCGGGGGGGTGGATACGCAGTATTTT
>TRBV9|NA|TRBJ2-5|few
CASKGLPHNEQYF
TGTGCCAGCAAGGGACTCCCCCACAATGAGCAGTACTTC
>TRBV20-1|TRBD1|TRBJ1-6|NA
CSADPGQRISSPLHF
TGCAGTGCAGACCCGGGACAGAGAATAAGCTCACCCCTCCACTTT
>TRBV6-6|NA|TRBJ2-3|once
CASSRSTVTSTDTQYF
TGTGCCAGCAGTCGGTCGACGGTTACTAGCACAGATACGCAGTATTTT
>TRBV29-1|NA|TRBJ2-3|NA
CSALMLARSDTQYF
TGCAGCGCCCTTATGTTGGCTCGGTCAGATACGCAGTATTTT
>TRBV6-2/TRBV6-3|NA|TRBJ1-2|few
CASSTNHGHVYGYTF
TGTGCCAGCAGTACCAACCACGGACACGTCTATGGCTACACCTTC
>TRBV5-1|TRBD1|TRBJ1-1|NA
CASSTGQGDTEAFF
TGCGCCAGCAGCACGGGACAGGGAGACACTGAAGCTTTCTTT